A single count supports the clone carrying this TCR beta chain. Its target is not known. V lost 0 bases, J lost 1 base, and 12 bases lay in between. The CDR3 runs to 16 residues. Germline CDR1 is SGHAT and CDR2 is FQDESV (reference sequence). The data are from a study of T cell repertoires in cytomegalovirus infection. Across the whole study: Matching HLA type, along with CMV infection, was indicated by public TCR beta signatures.

TCRdb itself ran the reads through MiXCR, one entry per CDR3 protein. The top ten hold about 2.8% of the sample, which has around 740,000 distinct CDR3 sequences, less than 40% seen once. Study results and caveats: Identification of carriers of CMV plus the relevant HLA was achieved through cumulative public TCR beta family frequency.

The sample taken for sequencing was PBMCs. The receptor was isolated from a human donor in good health (CMV status not recorded). Some clones in this sample may be carry-over from other donors' samples. The rearrangement joins TRBV11-1 to TRBJ1-1; D is possibly TRBD1 (6 bases). The CDR3 sequence: CASSLARDRRNTEAFF. The CDR3 DNA is TGTGCCAGCAGCTTAGCCCGCGACAGGAGGAACACTGAAGCTTTCTTT.